The rows below give T cell receptor beta chains drawn from one sample of a study of blood T cells in healthy people across ages. TCRdb called the 5' RACE reads again in MiXCR, with one record for every CDR3 protein. The sample holds 550,000 to 600,000 distinct CDR3 sequences, 47% seen once. The sample comprised blood. All receptors come from an elderly man in good health. Each CDR3 is given with its conserved first and last residue. The size of a clone is reported for some rows only, either as once, few or many, or as a class for expanded clones.

abundance	v_gene	j_gene	CDR3aa
many	TRBV4-3	TRBJ2-1	CASSQTNLGEQFF
-	TRBV28	-	CASRSPQGSHEQYF
few	TRBV19	TRBJ2-5	CASRDSGGETQYF
once	TRBV6-5	TRBJ2-1	CASRPRGVSSYNEQFF
-	TRBV14	TRBJ1-2	CASSQYNRGPRGYTF
few	TRBV29-1	TRBJ1-2	CSVGSANYGYTF
few	TRBV6-5	TRBJ1-5	CASRRGPEVCPQHF
-	TRBV29-1	TRBJ1-2	CSVSTEAYYGYTF
few	TRBV20-1	TRBJ2-1	CSASMRGGRFEQFF
-	TRBV10-3	-	CAISVGTPNIQYF
-	TRBV20-1	TRBJ2-1	CSAGDHNEQFF
-	TRBV24-1	TRBJ2-1	CATSDSGSQALRNEQFF
few	TRBV12-3/TRBV12-4	TRBJ2-3	CASSPSYTDTQYF
-	TRBV9	TRBJ2-3	CASSVEGERPDTQYF
few	TRBV10-3	TRBJ2-7	CAINSGTGFHEQYF
-	TRBV29-1	TRBJ1-2	CSVEAGRARSGGYTF
-	TRBV24-1	TRBJ1-1	CATMEGAYTEAFF
-	TRBV28	TRBJ2-7	CASSPPGGVYEQYF
-	TRBV20-1	TRBJ2-5	CSATSQGGSEEQYF
-	TRBV6-2/TRBV6-3	TRBJ2-3	CASSYLGTSGDTQYF
many	TRBV5-1	TRBJ1-2	CASSLQGDYGYTF
-	TRBV7-2	TRBJ2-5	CASSLALSRGRETQYF
few	TRBV29-1	TRBJ1-3	CSAWDDNSGNTIYF
many	TRBV20-1	TRBJ2-1	CSAWKTDYNEQFF
few	TRBV3-1	TRBJ2-2	CASSQDSRNRYTGELFF
-	TRBV20-1	TRBJ1-1	CSARDSRRLNTEAFF
-	TRBV7-2	TRBJ2-5	CASSFPLAGVRETQYF
-	TRBV12-3/TRBV12-4	TRBJ2-7	CASSLDVQYEQYF
-	TRBV11-2	TRBJ2-5	CASSPLGQGFYQETQYF
-	TRBV3-1	TRBJ1-1	CASMTTGSTEAFF
-	TRBV11-2	TRBJ1-6	CASSLRPGGANNSPLHF
few	TRBV21-1	TRBJ2-1	CASSSYRFLHSYNEQFF
-	TRBV2	TRBJ1-2	CASSDARGVPYGYTF
many	TRBV6-6	TRBJ2-5	CASSTPDRSKTQYF
-	TRBV7-9	TRBJ2-3	CVSREGDPDTQYF
-	TRBV29-1	TRBJ2-7	CSVGDRGSHEQYF
-	TRBV7-2	TRBJ2-3	CASSSQGQGVADTQYF
-	TRBV6-2/TRBV6-3	-	CASSHRGNKDEQYF
-	TRBV7-2	TRBJ2-5	CASSAALAVETQYF
-	TRBV4-1	TRBJ2-1	CASSQGPGLAGGRSYNEQFF
-	TRBV20-1	TRBJ1-4	CSAQMSGGVTGEKLFF
-	TRBV5-1	TRBJ1-1	CASSAGPWARTEAFF
-	TRBV4-2	TRBJ2-7	CASSQDSNTYEQYF
-	TRBV10-3	TRBJ1-1	CAIRPKGDTEAFF
-	TRBV7-6	TRBJ2-1	CAGSKGQRNNEQFF
-	TRBV5-5	TRBJ2-7	CASSLESQGFGEQYF